This entry lists 5 T cell receptor beta chains sequenced from one sample in a study of blood T cell repertoires in COVID-19. This table comes from immunoSEQ multiplex PCR, and its TCRdb copy is limited to in-frame clones, with some not included. The sample lists around 140,000 clones, over 80% occurring once. The sample was peripheral blood. The receptors originated from a man aged 25 to 45 with COVID-19, enrolled during active disease.

The rearrangement uses TRBV11-1 and TRBJ1-2; 7 nucleotides align to TRBD1. Looked up from germline, CDR1 is SGHAT and CDR2 is FQDESV (reference sequence). This CDR3 spans 15 amino acids. Germline trimming cut 3 bases from V and 0 bases from J; bases unmatched to any gene: 4. Here the CDR3 reads CASSLGQSTNYGYTF. DNA for the CDR3: TGTGCCAGCAGCTTGGGACAGTCTACTAACTATGGCTACACCTTC.

This clone was seen a single time. J is TRBJ2-7 and V is TRBV6-5, with D perhaps TRBD2 (6 bases). Trimming removed 4 bases at V and 2 bases at J, with 9 bases between. From germline, CDR1 is MNHEY and CDR2 SVGAGI. The CDR3 extends over 13 amino acids. CDR3 bases: TGTGCCAGCAGTTCGACGGGGGCCTACGAGCAGTACTTC. This translates into CASSSTGAYEQYF.

The chain employs TRBV7-6 and TRBJ1-4, with TRBD1 identical over 8 bases. V shed 1 base, J shed 11 bases, and the junction held 0 bases outside the gene matches. The CDR3 contains 12 residues. CDR1 SGHVS and CDR2 FNYEAQ come from the germline V gene. The CDR3 protein is CASSLGDRKLFF. The CDR3 DNA reads as TGTGCCAGCAGCTTAGGGGACAGGAAACTGTTTTTT.

The chain links TRBV6-2 or TRBV6-3 to TRBJ2-7; 7 bases match TRBD1. This CDR3 contains 16 residues. Germline trimming cut 0 bases from V and 3 bases from J; bases unmatched to any gene: 8. In germline, CDR1 is MNHEY, CDR2 SVGEGT. CDR3: CASSYSTTGLSYEQYF. As DNA, the CDR3 is TGTGCCAGCAGTTACTCGACGACAGGGCTGAGCTACGAGCAGTACTTC.

The chain employs TRBV7-6 and TRBJ2-2, with TRBD2 matching 8 bases. This CDR3 spans 16 amino acids. The ends lost 5 bases at V and 1 base at J; junction bases unmatched: 6. Germline V CDR1 and CDR2: SGHVS, FNYEAQ. Here the CDR3 reads CASSQSRGGNTGELFF. In nucleotides, the CDR3 is TGTGCCAGCAGCCAGAGTCGGGGGGGGAACACCGGGGAGCTGTTTTTT.